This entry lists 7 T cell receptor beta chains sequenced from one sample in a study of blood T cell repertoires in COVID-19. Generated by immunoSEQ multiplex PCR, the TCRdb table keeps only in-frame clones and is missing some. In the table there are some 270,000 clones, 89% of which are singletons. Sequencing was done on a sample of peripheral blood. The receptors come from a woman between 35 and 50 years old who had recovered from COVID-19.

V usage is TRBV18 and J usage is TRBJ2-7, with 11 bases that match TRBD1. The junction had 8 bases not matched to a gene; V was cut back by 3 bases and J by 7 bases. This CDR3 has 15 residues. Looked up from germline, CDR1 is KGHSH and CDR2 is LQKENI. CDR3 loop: CASSPGQGALREQYF. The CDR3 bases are TGTGCCAGCTCACCCGGACAGGGGGCTTTGAGGGAGCAGTACTTC.

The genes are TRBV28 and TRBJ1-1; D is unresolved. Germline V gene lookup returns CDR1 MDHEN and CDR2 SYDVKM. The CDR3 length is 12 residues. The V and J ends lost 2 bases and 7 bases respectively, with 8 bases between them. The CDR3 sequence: CASSLSGREAFF. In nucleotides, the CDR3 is TGTGCCAGCAGTTTAAGTGGGCGTGAAGCTTTCTTT.

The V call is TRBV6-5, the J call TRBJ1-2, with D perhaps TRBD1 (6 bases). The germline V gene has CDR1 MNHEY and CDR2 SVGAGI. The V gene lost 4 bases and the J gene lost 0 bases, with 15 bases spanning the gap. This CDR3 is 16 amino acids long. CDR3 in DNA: TGTGCCAGCAGTTCCCGACGGGGACAAGCTAACTATGGCTACACCTTC. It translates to CASSSRRGQANYGYTF.

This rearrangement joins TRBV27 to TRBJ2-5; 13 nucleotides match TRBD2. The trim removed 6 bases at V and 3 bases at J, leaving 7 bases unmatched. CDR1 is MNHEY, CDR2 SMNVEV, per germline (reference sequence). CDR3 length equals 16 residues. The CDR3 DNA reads TGTGCCAGCAGCACTAGCGGGAGGGCTGGAGAAGAGACCCAGTACTTC. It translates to CASSTSGRAGEETQYF.

CDR3: CASSSLETQYF. For the CDR3, the DNA is TGTGCCAGCAGTTCTTTGGAGACCCAGTACTTC. This rearrangement joins TRBV6-5 to TRBJ2-5; no firm D call. Germline lookup yields CDR1 MNHEY and CDR2 SVGAGI. This CDR3 has 11 residues. Trimming removed 4 bases from V and 5 bases from J, with 5 bases in between.

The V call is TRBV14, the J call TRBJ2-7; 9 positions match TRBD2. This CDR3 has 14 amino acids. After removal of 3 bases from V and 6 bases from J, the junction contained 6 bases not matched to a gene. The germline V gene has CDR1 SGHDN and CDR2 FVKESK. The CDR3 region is CASSHSGSNTEQYV. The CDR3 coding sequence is TGTGCCAGCAGCCATAGCGGGAGTAATACCGAGCAGTACGTC.

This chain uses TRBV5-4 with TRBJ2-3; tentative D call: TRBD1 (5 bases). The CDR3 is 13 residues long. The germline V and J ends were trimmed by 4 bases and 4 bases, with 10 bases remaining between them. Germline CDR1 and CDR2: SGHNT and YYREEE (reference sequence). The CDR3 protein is CASSVTAADTQYF. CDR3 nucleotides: TGTGCCAGCAGCGTGACAGCTGCAGATACGCAGTATTTT. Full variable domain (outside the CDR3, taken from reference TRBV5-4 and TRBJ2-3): ETGVTQSPTHLIKTRGQQVTLRCSSQSGHNTVSWYQQALGQGPQFIFQYYREEENGRGNFPPRFSGLQFPNYSSELNVNALELDDSALYLCASSVTAADTQYFGPGTRLTVL.